This T cell receptor beta chain was documented in a study of T-cell memory formation after mild COVID-19. Study background: TCR clusters were largely donor specific.

TCRdb processed the 5' RACE reads anew with MiXCR; each CDR3 protein has one entry. Counted here are around 300,000 distinct CDR3 sequences, approximately 8% occurring once; the ten biggest clones make up around a fifth. This clonotype was counted a few times. Its specificity is not known. V lost 0 bases to trimming and J lost 3 bases; unmatched junction nucleotides: 7. Germline CDR1 DFQATT, CDR2 SNEGSKA (reference sequence). The CDR3 runs to 15 residues. Study findings and constraints: CD4+ bias marked clones expanding day 15 to 37, unlike balanced contracting clones.

The source of this sequence is a man younger than 35 who had mild COVID-19 (a few samples of this study predate the infection). Cell type and time point are not known. The chain carries TRBV20-1 and TRBJ1-1, with 7 bases matching TRBD1. Sequences were obtained from PBMCs or a T cell subset sorted from them (not recorded which). The CDR3 region has the DNA TGCAGTGCTAGAGATAGGAAGGGGGCGGACACTGAAGCTTTCTTT. Residues: CSARDRKGADTEAFF.